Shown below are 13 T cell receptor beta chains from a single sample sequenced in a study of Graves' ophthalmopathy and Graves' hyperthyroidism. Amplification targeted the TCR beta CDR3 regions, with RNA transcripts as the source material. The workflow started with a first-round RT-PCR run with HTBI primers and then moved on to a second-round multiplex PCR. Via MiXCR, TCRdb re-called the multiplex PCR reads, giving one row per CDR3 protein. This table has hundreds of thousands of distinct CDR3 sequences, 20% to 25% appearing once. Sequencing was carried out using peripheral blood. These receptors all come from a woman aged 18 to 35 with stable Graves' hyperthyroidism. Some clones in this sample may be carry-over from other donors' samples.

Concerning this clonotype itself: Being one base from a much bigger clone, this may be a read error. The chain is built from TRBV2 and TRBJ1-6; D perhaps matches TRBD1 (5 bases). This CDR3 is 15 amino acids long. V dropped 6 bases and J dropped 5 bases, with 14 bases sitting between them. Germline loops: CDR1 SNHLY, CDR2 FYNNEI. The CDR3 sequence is CASRGSGTDNSPLHF. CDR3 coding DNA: TGTGCCAGCAGGGGATCCGGGACGGATAATTCACCCCTCCACTTT.

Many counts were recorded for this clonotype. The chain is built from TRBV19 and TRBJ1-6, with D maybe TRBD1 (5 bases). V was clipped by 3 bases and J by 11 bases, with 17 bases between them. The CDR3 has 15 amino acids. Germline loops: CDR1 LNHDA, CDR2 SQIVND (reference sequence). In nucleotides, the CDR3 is TGTGCCAGTAGTATTACAGGACCAAAAGTCGCACCCCTCCACTTT. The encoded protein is CASSITGPKVAPLHF.

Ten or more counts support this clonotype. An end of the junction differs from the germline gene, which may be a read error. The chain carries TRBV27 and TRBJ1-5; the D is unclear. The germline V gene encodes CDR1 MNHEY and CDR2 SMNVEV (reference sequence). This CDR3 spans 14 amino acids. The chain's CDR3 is CTSSPNYSNQPQHF. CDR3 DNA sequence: TGTACCAGCAGTCCCAATTATAGCAATCAGCCCCAGCATTTT.

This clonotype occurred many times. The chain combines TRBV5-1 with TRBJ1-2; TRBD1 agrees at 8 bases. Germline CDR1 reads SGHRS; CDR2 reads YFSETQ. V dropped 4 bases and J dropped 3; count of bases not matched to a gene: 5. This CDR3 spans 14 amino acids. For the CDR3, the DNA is TGCGCCAGCAGCCGGTCAGGGGGCGACTATGGCTACACCTTC. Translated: CASSRSGGDYGYTF.

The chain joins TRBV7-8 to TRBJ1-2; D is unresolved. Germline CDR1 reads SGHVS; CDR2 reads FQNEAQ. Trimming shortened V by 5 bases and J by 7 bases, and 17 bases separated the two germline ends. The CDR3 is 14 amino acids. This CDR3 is CASSRERTIPGYTF. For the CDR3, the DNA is TGTGCCAGCAGCCGGGAAAGGACGATCCCTGGCTACACCTTC.

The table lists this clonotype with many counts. The CDR3 DNA follows: TGTGCCAGCAGTTTGTACACTGAAGCTTTCTTT. This sequence encodes CASSLYTEAFF. The V gene is TRBV12-3 or TRBV12-4, the J gene TRBJ1-1; no clear D. Trimming pared 3 bases from V and 3 bases from J, leaving 2 bases between. The length of the CDR3 is 11 residues.

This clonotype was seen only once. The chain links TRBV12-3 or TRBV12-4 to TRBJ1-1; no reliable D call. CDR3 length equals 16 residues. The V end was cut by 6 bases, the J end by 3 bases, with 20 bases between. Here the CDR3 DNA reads TGTGCCAGCAGGACCCCCAGATTTCATGGAGACACTGAAGCTTTCTTT. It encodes CASRTPRFHGDTEAFF.

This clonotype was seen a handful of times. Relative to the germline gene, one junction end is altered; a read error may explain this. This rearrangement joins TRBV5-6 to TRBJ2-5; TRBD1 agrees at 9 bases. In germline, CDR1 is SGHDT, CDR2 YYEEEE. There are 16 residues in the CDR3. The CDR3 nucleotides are TGTGCCGGCAGCCGGGGGACAGGGCGTCGCGGAGAGACCCAGTACTTC. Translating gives CAGSRGTGRRGETQYF.

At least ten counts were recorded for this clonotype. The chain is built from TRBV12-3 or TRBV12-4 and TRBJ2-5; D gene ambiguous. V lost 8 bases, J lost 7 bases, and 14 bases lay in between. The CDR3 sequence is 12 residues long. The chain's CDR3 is CASQSREGTQYF. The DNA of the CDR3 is TGTGCCAGCCAAAGTAGAGAAGGGACCCAGTACTTC.

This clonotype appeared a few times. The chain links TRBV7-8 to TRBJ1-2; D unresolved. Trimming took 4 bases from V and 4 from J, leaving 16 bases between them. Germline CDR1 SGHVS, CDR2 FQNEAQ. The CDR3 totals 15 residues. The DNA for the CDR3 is TGTGCCAGCAGCTACTACAAGGACGCGCCCTATGGCTACACCTTC. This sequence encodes CASSYYKDAPYGYTF. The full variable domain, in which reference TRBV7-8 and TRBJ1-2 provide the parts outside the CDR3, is GAGVSQSPRYKVAKRGQDVALRCDPISGHVSLFWYQQALGQGPEFLTYFQNEAQLDKSGLPSDRFFAERPEGSVSTLKIQRTQQEDSAVYLCASSYYKDAPYGYTFGSGTRLTVV.

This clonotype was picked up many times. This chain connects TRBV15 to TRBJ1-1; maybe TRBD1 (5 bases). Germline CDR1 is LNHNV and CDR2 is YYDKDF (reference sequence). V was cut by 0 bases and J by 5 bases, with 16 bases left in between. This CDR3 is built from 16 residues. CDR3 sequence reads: CATSRETGWGRTEAFF. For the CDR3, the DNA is TGTGCCACCAGCAGAGAAACGGGATGGGGCCGTACTGAAGCTTTCTTT.

The CDR3 DNA is TGTGCCAGCAGACCGTTGGACAGCTTGGGTTTCATATATTTT. The encoded protein is CASRPLDSLGFIYF. The chain employs TRBV6-1 and TRBJ1-3, with D possibly being TRBD1 (6 bases). The germline V gene encodes CDR1 MNHNS and CDR2 SASEGT. The CDR3 spans 14 residues. Trimming removed 6 bases from V and 12 bases from J, with 21 bases in between.

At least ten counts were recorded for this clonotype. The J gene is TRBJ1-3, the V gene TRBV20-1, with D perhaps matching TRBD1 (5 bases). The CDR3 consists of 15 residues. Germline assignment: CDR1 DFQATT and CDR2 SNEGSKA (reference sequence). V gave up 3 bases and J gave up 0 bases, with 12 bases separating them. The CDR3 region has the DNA TGCAGTGCTAGTGAAAGCAGGGCCTCTGGAAACACCATATATTTT. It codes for CSASESRASGNTIYF.